This T cell receptor (beta chain) appears in the sequencing data of a study of OX40 agonist ivuxolimab in advanced cancers. In the study overall: Recorded diagnoses for dose-escalation patients were hepatocellular carcinoma, melanoma, renal cell or head and neck cancer. Partial responses were achieved by three patients, of whom one had hepatocellular carcinoma and two had cutaneous melanoma. Regarding the study as a whole: Also showing low normalized T-cell clonal expansion were some of the nonresponders.

Concerning this clone: Its antigen is not identified.

Germline loops: CDR1 MNHNY, CDR2 SVGAGI (reference sequence). The CDR3 runs to 11 residues. Trimming left V 6 bases short and J 7 bases short, with 9 bases between. Patients with a history of autoimmune disease or on systemic immunosuppression were excluded. The method was immunoSEQ multiplex PCR; TCRdb's version includes in-frame clones alone and lacks a portion of them. Found here are tens of thousands of clones, 70% to 90% of them singletons; the top ten hold roughly 0.51%. This clonotype was obtained from an adult with an advanced solid tumor such as melanoma, head and neck, liver or kidney cancer. Material: CD4+ or CD8+ T cells sorted from blood, obtained in a trial of the OX40 agonist ivuxolimab. V is TRBV6-6 and J is TRBJ1-1; D ambiguous. DNA of the CDR3: TGTGCCAGCAGAAATAACGGTGAAGCTTTCTTT. Protein: CASRNNGEAFF.